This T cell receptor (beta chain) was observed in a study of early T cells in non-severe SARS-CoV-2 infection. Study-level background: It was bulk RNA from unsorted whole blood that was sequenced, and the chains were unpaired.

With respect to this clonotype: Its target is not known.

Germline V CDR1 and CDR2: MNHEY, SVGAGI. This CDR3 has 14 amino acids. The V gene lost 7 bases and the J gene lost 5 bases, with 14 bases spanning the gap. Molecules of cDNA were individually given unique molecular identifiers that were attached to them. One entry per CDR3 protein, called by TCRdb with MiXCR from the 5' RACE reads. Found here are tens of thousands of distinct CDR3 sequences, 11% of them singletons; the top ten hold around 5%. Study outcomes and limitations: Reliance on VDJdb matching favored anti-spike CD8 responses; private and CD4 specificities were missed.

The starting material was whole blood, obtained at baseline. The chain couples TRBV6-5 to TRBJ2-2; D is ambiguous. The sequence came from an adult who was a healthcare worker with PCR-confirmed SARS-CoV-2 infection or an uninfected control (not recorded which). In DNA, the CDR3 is TGTGCCAGCACCTCGTTCGGTGTGACCGGGGAGCTGTTTTTT. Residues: CASTSFGVTGELFF.